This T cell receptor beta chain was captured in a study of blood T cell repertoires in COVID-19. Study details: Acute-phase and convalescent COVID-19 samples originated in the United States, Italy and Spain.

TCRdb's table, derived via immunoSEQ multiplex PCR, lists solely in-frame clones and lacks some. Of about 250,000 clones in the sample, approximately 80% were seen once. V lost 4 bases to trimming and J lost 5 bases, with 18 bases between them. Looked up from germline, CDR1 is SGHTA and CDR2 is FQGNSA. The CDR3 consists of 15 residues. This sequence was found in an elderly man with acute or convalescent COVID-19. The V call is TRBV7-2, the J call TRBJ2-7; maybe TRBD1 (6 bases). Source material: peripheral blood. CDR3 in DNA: TGTGCCAGCAGCTCCTCCCAGGGACACCTGGACGAGCAGTACTTC. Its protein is CASSSSQGHLDEQYF. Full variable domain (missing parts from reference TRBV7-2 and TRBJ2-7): GAGVSQSPSNKVTEKGKDVELRCDPISGHTALYWYRQSLGQGLEFLIYFQGNSAPDKSGLPSDRFSAERTGGSVSTLTIQRTQQEDSAVYLCASSSSQGHLDEQYFGPGTRLTVT.